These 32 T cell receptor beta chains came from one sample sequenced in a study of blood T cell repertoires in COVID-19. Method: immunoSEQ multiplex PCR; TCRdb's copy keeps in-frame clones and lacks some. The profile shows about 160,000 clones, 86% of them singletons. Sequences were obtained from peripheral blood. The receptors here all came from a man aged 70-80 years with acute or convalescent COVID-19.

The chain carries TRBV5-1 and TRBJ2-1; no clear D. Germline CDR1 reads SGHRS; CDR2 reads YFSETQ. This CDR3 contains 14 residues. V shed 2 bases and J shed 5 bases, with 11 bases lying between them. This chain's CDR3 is CASSLKLINNEQFF. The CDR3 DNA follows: TGCGCCAGCAGCTTAAAACTTATCAACAATGAGCAGTTCTTC.

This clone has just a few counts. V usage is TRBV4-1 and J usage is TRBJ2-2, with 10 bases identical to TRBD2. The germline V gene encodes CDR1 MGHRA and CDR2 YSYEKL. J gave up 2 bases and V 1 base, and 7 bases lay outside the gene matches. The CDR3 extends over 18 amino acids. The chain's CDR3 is CASSQGPLAGGNTGELFF. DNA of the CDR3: TGCGCCAGCAGCCAAGGCCCGTTAGCGGGAGGTAACACCGGGGAGCTGTTTTTT.

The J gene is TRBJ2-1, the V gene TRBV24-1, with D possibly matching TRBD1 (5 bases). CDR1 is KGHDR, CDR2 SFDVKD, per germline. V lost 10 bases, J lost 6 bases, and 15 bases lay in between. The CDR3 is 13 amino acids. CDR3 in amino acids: CATSSAGSNEQFF. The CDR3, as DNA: TGTGCCACTTCAAGTGCAGGGTCCAATGAGCAGTTCTTC.

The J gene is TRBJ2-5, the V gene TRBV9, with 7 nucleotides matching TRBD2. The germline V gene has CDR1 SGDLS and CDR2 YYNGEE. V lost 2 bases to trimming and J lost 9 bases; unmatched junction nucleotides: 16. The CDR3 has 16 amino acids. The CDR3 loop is CASSVGGDWTPLPQYF. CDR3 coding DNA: TGTGCCAGCAGCGTGGGGGGGGATTGGACCCCCCTACCCCAGTACTTC.

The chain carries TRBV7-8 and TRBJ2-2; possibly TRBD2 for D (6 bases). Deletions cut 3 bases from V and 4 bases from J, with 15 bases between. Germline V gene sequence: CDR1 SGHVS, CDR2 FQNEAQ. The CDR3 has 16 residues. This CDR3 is CASSLLASASTGELFF. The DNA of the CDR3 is TGTGCCAGCAGCTTGTTGGCTAGCGCTAGCACCGGGGAGCTGTTTTTT.

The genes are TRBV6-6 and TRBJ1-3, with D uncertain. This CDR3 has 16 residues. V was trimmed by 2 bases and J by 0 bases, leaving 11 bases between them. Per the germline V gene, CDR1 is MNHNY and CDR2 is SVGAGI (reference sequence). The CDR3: CASSYGEARSGNTIYF. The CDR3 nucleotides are TGTGCCAGCAGTTACGGGGAGGCCCGCTCTGGAAACACCATATATTTT.

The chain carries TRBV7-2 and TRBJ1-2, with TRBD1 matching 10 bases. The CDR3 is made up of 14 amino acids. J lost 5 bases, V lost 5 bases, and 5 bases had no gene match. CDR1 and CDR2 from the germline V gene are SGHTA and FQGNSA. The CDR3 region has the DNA TGTGCCAGCAGCCAACGACAGGGGGCATATGGCTACACCTTC. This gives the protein CASSQRQGAYGYTF.

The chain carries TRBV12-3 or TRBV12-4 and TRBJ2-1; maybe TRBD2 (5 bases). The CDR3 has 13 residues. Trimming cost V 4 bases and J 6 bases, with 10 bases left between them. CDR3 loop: CASSSRGRNEQFF. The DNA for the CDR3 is TGTGCCAGCAGTTCCCGGGGTCGCAATGAGCAGTTCTTC.

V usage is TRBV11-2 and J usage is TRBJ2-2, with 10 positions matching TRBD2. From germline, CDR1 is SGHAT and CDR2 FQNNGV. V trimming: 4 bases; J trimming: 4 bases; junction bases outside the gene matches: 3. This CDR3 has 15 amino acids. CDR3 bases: TGTGCCAGCAGCTGGAGACTAGCGGGCACCGGGGAGCTGTTTTTT. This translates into CASSWRLAGTGELFF.

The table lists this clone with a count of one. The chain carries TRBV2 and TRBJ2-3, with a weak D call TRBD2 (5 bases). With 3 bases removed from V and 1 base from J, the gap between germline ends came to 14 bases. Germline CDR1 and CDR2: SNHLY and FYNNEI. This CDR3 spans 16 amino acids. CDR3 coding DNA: TGTGCCAGCAGTGATTCCACTAGGAGGCGCACAGATACGCAGTATTTT. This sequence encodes CASSDSTRRRTDTQYF.

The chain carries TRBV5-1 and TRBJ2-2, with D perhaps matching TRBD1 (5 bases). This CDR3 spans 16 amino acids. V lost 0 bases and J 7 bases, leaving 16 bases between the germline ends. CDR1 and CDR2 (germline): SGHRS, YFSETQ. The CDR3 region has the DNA TGCGCCAGCAGCTTGGCGGCAACCGGAACAGGCGGGGAGCTGTTTTTT. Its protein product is CASSLAATGTGGELFF.

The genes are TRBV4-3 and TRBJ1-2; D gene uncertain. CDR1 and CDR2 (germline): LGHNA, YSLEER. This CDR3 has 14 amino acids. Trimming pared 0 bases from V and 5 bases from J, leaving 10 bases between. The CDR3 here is CASSQETTLYGYTF. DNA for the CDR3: TGCGCCAGCAGCCAAGAAACGACTTTATATGGCTACACCTTC.

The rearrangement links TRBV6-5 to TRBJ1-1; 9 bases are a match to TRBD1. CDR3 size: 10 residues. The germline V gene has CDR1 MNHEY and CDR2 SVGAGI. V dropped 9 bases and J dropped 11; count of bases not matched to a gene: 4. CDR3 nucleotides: TGTGCCAGTAGACAGGGGGGTGCTTTCTTT. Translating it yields CASRQGGAFF.

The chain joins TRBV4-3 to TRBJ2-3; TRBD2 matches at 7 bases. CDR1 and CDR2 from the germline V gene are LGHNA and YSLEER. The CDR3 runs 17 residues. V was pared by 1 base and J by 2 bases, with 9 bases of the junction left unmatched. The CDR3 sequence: CASSQGVSRGTTDTQYF. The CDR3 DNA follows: TGCGCCAGCAGCCAAGGGGTTTCGCGGGGGACCACAGATACGCAGTATTTT.

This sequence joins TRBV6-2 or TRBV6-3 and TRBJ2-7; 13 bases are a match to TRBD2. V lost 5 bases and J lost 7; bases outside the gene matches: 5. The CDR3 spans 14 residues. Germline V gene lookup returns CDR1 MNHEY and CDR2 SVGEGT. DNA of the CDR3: TGTGCCAGCAGTCGACTAGCGGGAGGTAGGGAGCAGTACTTC. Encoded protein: CASSRLAGGREQYF.

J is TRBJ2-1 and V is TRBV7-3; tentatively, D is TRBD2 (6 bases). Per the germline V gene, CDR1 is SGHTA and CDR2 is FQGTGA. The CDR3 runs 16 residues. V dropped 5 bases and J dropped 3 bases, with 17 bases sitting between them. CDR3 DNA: TGTGCCAGCAGCAAAACCGGGACTGTCGACTACAATGAGCAGTTCTTC. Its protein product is CASSKTGTVDYNEQFF.

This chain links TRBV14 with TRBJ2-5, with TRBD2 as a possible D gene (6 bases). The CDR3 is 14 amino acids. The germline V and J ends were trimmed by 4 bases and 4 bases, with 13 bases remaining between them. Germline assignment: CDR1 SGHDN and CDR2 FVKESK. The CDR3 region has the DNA TGTGCCAGCAGCCGAAACCCGGAGGGAGAGACCCAGTACTTC. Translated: CASSRNPEGETQYF.

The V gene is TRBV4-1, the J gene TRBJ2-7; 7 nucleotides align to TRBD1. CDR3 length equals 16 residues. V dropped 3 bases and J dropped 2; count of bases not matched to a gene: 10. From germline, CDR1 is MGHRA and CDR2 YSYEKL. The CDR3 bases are TGCGCCAGCAGCCACCTCCCGACAGGGTTCGCCTACGAGCAGTACTTC. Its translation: CASSHLPTGFAYEQYF.

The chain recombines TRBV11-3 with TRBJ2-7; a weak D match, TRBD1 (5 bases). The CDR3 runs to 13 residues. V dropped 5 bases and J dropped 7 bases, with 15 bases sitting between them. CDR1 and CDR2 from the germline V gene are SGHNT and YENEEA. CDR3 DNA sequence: TGTGCCAGCAGCCAGGGCCGGGCACGGGAGCAGTACTTC. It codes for CASSQGRAREQYF.

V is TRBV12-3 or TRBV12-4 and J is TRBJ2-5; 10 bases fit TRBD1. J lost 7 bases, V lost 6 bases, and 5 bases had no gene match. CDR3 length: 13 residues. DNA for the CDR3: TGTGCCAGCAGCGGGACAGGGGTGGGGACCCAGTACTTC. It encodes CASSGTGVGTQYF.

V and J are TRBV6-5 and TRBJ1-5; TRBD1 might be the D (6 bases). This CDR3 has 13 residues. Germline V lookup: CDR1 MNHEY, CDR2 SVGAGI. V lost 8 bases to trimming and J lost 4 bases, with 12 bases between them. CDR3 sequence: CASLTGLNQPQHF. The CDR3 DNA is TGTGCCAGCCTAACAGGGCTGAATCAGCCCCAGCATTTT.

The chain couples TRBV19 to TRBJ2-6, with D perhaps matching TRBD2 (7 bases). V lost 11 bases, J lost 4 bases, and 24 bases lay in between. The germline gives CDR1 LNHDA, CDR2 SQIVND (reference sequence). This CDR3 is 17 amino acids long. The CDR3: CARVRGGAFSGANVLTF. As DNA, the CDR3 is TGTGCCCGTGTTAGGGGGGGGGCGTTCTCCGGGGCCAACGTCCTGACTTTC.

The DNA for the CDR3 is TGCGCCAGCAGCCGAGGGGGGGGACAGGTCTCCTACGAGCAGTACTTC. Protein: CASSRGGGQVSYEQYF. The J gene is TRBJ2-7, the V gene TRBV4-1, with D possibly TRBD1 on 8 matching bases. The V gene lost 4 bases and the J gene lost 0 bases, with 16 bases spanning the gap. Germline V lookup: CDR1 MGHRA, CDR2 YSYEKL. The CDR3 is 16 amino acids.

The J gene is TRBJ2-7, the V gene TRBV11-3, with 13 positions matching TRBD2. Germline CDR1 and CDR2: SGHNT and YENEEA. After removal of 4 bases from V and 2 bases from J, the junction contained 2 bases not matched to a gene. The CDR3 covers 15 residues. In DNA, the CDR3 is TGTGCCAGCAGCTCCGGACTAGCGGGGGCCTACGAGCAGTACTTC. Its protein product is CASSSGLAGAYEQYF. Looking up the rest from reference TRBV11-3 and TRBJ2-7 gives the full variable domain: EAGVVQSPRYKIIEKKQPVAFWCNPISGHNTLYWYLQNLGQGPELLIRYENEEAVDDSQLPKDRFSAERLKGVDSTLKIQPAELGDSAVYLCASSSGLAGAYEQYFGPGTRLTVT.

Written as DNA, the CDR3 is TGTGCCAGCAGCAGGGGACAGCTGGTGAACACTGAAGCTTTCTTT. Translating it yields CASSRGQLVNTEAFF. The rearrangement uses TRBV6-5 and TRBJ1-1; 7 positions match TRBD1. This CDR3 contains 15 residues. Losses at the gene ends were 6 bases for V and 0 bases for J; bases not matched to a gene: 7. Per germline, CDR1 MNHEY and CDR2 SVGAGI.

CDR3 nucleotides: TGTGCCATCAGTGAGTCTCGGGAGACCCAGTACTTC. It specifies CAISESRETQYF. This rearrangement joins TRBV10-3 to TRBJ2-5, with no clear D. V lost 0 bases and J 5 bases, leaving 4 bases between the germline ends. Germline V gene sequence: CDR1 ENHRY, CDR2 SYGVKD. The CDR3 runs to 12 residues.

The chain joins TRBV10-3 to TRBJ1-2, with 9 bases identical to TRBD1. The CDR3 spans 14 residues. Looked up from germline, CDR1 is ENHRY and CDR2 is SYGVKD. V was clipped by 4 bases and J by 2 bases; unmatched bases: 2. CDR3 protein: CAISAQGANYGYTF. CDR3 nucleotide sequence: TGTGCCATCAGTGCACAGGGGGCGAACTATGGCTACACCTTC.

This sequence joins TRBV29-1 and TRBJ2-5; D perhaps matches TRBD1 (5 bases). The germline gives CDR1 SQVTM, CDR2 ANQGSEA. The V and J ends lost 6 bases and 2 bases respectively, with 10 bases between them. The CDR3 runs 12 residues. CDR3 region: CSVKQDQETQYF. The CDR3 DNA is TGCAGCGTAAAACAGGATCAAGAGACCCAGTACTTC.

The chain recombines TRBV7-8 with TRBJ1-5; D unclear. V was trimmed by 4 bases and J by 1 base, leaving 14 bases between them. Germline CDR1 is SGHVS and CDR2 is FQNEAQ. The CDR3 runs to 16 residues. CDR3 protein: CASSYSPGLSNQPQHF. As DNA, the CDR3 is TGTGCCAGCAGCTATAGCCCCGGACTGAGCAATCAGCCCCAGCATTTT.

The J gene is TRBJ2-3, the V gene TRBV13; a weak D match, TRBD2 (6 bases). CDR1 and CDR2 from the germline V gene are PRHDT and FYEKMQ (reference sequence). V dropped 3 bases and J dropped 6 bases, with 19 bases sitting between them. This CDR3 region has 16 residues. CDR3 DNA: TGTGCCAGCAGCTTTCCACAGTCCGGGAGTTCTGATACGCAGTATTTT. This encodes CASSFPQSGSSDTQYF.

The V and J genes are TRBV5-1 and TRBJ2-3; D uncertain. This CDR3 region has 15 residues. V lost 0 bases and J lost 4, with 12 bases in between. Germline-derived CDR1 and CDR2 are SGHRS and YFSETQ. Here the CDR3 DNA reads TGCGCCAGCAGCTTGGCCGGTTGGCTAGCAGATACGCAGTATTTT. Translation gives CASSLAGWLADTQYF.

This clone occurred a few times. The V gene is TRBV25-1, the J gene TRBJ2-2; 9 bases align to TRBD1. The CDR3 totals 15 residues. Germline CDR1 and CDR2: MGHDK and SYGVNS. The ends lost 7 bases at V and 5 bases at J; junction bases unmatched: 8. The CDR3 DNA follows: TGTGCCAGCACCCCGGACAGGGGTTGGACCGGGGAGCTGTTTTTT. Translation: CASTPDRGWTGELFF. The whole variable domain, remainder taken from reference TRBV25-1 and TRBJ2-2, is EADIYQTPRYLVIGTGKKITLECSQTMGHDKMYWYQQDPGMELHLIHYSYGVNSTEKGDLSSESTVSRIRTEHFPLTLESARPSHTSQYLCASTPDRGWTGELFFGEGSRLTVL.